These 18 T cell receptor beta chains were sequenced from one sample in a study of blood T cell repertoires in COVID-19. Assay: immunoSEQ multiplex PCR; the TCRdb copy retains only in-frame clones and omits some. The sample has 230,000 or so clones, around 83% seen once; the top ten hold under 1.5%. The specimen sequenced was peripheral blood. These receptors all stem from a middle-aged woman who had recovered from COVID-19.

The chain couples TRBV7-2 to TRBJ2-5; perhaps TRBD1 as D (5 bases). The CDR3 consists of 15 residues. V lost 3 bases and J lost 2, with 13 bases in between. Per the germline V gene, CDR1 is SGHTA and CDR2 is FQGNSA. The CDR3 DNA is TGTGCCAGCAGCTTCAGGGCACGTCTTCAAGAGACCCAGTACTTC. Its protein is CASSFRARLQETQYF. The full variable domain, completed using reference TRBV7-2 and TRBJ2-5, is GAGVSQSPSNKVTEKGKDVELRCDPISGHTALYWYRQSLGQGLEFLIYFQGNSAPDKSGLPSDRFSAERTGGSVSTLTIQRTQQEDSAVYLCASSFRARLQETQYFGPGTRLLVL.

The CDR3 here is CASSTRTGGGYTF. The CDR3, as DNA: TGTGCCAGCAGCACTCGGACAGGGGGTGGCTACACCTTC. V gene TRBV7-8 combines with J gene TRBJ1-2; 10 nucleotides match TRBD1. CDR3 length equals 13 residues. V trimming: 5 bases; J trimming: 7 bases; junction bases outside the gene matches: 4. Looked up from germline, CDR1 is SGHVS and CDR2 is FQNEAQ.

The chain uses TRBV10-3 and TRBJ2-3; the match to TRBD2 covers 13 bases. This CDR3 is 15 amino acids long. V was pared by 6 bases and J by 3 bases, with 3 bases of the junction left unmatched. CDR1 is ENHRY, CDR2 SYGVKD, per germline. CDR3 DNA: TGTGCCATCAGCGAACTAGCGGGGGGGACAGATACGCAGTATTTT. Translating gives CAISELAGGTDTQYF.

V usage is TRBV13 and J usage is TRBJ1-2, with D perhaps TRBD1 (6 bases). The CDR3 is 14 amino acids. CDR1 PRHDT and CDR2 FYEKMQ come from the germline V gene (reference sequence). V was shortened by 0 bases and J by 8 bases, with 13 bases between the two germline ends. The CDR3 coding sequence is TGTGCCAGCAGCTTAGGACAGGGTTTTGGAGGCTACACCTTC. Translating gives CASSLGQGFGGYTF. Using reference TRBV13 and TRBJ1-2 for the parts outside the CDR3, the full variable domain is AAGVIQSPRHLIKEKRETATLKCYPIPRHDTVYWYQQGPGQDPQFLISFYEKMQSDKGSIPDRFSAQQFSDYHSELNMSSLELGDSALYFCASSLGQGFGGYTFGSGTRLTVV.

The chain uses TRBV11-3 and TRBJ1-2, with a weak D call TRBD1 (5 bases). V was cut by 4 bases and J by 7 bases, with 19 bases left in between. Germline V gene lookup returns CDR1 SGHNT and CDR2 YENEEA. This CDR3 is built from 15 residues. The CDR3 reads CASSSSGGGGGGYTF. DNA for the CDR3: TGTGCCAGCAGCTCCTCGGGGGGAGGAGGTGGTGGCTACACCTTC.

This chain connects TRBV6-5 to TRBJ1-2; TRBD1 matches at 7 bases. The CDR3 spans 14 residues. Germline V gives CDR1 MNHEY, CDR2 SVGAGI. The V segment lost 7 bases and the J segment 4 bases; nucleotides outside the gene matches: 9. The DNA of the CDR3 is TGTGCCAGCAAACGAGGGGGCGCGGGCTATGGCTACACCTTC. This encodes CASKRGGAGYGYTF.

In nucleotides, the CDR3 is TGTGCCAGCAGCATCGGGACAGACTCTAGCACAGATACGCAGTATTTT. Translation: CASSIGTDSSTDTQYF. J is TRBJ2-3 and V is TRBV11-3, with 7 bases matching TRBD1. Trimming at V came to 5 bases and at J to 0 bases, leaving 8 bases not matched to a gene. Germline V gene sequence: CDR1 SGHNT, CDR2 YENEEA. This CDR3 region has 16 residues.

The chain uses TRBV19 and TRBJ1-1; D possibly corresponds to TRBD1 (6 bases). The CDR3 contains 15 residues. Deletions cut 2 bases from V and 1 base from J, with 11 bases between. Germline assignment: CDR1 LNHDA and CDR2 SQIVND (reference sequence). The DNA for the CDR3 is TGTGCCAGTAGTATAACAGGGCCATCGAACACTGAAGCTTTCTTT. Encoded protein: CASSITGPSNTEAFF.

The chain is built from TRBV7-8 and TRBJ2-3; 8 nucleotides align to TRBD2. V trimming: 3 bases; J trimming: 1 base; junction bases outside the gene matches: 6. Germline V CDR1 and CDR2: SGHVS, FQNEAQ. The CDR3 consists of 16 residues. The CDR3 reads CASSFGGGQGTDTQYF. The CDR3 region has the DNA TGTGCCAGCAGCTTCGGGGGGGGACAAGGCACAGATACGCAGTATTTT.

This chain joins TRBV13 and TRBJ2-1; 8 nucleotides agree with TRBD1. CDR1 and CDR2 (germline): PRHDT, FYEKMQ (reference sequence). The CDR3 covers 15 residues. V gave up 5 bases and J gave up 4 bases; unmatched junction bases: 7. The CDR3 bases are TGTGCCAGCAGCCCCCGGACAGGGTCGTACAATGAGCAGTTCTTC. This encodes CASSPRTGSYNEQFF.

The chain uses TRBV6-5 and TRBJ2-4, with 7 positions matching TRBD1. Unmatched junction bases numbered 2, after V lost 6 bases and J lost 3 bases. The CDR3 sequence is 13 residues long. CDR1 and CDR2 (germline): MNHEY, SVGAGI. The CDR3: CASSRDSKNIQYF. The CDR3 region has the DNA TGTGCCAGCAGCCGGGACAGCAAAAACATTCAGTACTTC.

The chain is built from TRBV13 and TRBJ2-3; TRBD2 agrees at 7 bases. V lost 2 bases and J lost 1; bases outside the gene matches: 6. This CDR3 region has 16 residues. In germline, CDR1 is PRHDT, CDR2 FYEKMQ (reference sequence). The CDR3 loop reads CASSLTLSGGTDTQYF. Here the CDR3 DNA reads TGTGCCAGCAGCTTAACCCTGAGCGGGGGCACAGATACGCAGTATTTT.

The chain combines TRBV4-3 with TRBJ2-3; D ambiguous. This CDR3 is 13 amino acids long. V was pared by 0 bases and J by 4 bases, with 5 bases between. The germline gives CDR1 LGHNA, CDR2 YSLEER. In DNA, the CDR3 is TGCGCCAGCAGCCAAGATATAGCAGATACGCAGTATTTT. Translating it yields CASSQDIADTQYF.

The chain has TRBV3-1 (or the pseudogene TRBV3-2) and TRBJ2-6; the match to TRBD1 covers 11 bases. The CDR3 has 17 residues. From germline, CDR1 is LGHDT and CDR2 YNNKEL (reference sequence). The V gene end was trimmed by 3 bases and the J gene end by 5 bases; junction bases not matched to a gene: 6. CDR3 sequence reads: CASSQMGQGVRANVLTF. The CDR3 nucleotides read TGTGCCAGCAGCCAGATGGGACAGGGGGTTAGGGCCAACGTCCTGACTTTC.

The chain's CDR3 is CASSRSGTGNEKLFF. CDR3 bases: TGCGCCAGCAGCCGATCCGGGACTGGGAATGAAAAACTGTTTTTT. The rearrangement uses TRBV4-1 and TRBJ1-4; tentatively, D is TRBD1 (5 bases). V was trimmed by 4 bases and J by 5 bases, leaving 14 bases between them. Germline V gene lookup returns CDR1 MGHRA and CDR2 YSYEKL. The CDR3 consists of 15 residues.

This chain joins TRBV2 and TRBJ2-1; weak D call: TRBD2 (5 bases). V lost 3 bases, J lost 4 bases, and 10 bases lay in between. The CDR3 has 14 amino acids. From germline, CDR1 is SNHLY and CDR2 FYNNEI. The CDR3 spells CASSEDFLYNEQFF. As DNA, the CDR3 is TGTGCCAGCAGTGAGGACTTCCTTTACAATGAGCAGTTCTTC.

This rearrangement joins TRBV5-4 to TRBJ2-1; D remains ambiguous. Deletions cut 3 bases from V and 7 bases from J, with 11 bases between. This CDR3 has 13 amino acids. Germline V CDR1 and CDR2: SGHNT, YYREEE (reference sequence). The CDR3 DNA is TGTGCCAGCAGCTCGACTCCGGAGAATGAGCAGTTCTTC. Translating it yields CASSSTPENEQFF.

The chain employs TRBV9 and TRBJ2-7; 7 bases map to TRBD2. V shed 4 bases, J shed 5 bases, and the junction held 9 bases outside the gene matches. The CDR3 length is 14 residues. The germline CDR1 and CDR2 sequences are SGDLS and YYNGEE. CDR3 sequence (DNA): TGTGCCAGCAGCCCCCGGGGGGTAGCCCACGAGCAGTACTTC. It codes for CASSPRGVAHEQYF.